This T cell receptor (beta chain) was obtained from a study of a mutant IDH1 vaccine in newly diagnosed glioma. Study summary: Vaccine dosing followed radiotherapy by 4-6 weeks, or accompanied temozolomide cycles. Every participant had undergone radiotherapy, temozolomide, or both before, and most underwent both. General study results and limits: Immune responses arising from the vaccine appeared in about 92% of patients.

Concerning this clone: Antigen: not known.

Time point meaning: week 11, during vaccination. Each dose of the vaccine consisted of 300 ug of mutant IDH1 20-mer peptide, with topical imiquimod. TCRdb's copy holds only in-frame clones and misses some; the assay was immunoSEQ multiplex PCR. The table lists around 120,000 clones, roughly 75% of them singletons. Sequenced material: PBMCs, taken from a glioma patient whose treatment included an IDH1 peptide vaccine. The source of this sequence is a man in his forties with glioma.

The CDR3 bases are TGTGCCAGCAGCTTAGCATCCGCCGGCGGCACTGAAGCTTTCTTT. Translated: CASSLASAGGTEAFF. J is TRBJ1-1 and V is TRBV7-8, with D hard to call. Trimming left V 0 bases short and J 4 bases short, with 12 bases between. This CDR3 spans 15 amino acids. CDR1 is SGHVS and CDR2 is FQNEAQ in the germline V gene. The full variable domain, in which reference TRBV7-8 and TRBJ1-1 provide the parts outside the CDR3, is GAGVSQSPRYKVAKRGQDVALRCDPISGHVSLFWYQQALGQGPEFLTYFQNEAQLDKSGLPSDRFFAERPEGSVSTLKIQRTQQEDSAVYLCASSLASAGGTEAFFGQGTRLTVV.